This T cell receptor beta chain was found in a study of cytotoxic CD8 clonotypes in ibrutinib-treated CLL. Overall study: Under twelve relapsed/refractory, approximately 15 treatment-naive; under 18 IGHV unmutated.

Genomic DNA in an amount of about 2 micrograms was extracted from cryopreserved PBMCs and used for the preparation of TCR beta libraries. Libraries were prepared by immunoSEQ multiplex PCR; TCRdb keeps only in-frame clonotypes and omits some of them. In the table there are 130,000 to 150,000 clones, roughly three quarters of which are singletons. V shed 4 bases and J 2 bases; nucleotides not matched to a gene: 16. Per germline, CDR1 SGHTA and CDR2 FQGNSA. This CDR3 has 18 residues. Sequences were derived from PBMCs, sampled after 12 months of ibrutinib treatment. The rearrangement links TRBV7-2 to TRBJ2-7; TRBD1 aligns across 8 bases. This sequence was found in a human donor with chronic lymphocytic leukemia. For the CDR3, the DNA is TGTGCCAGCAGCTCAGTGGGGACAGGACGAACCCACCCCTACGAGCAGTACTTC. It encodes CASSSVGTGRTHPYEQYF.